Included here is one TCR beta chain sequence, with context. Antigen specificity is unknown. Samples were assayed with immunoSEQ v3.0 at survey level. Target depth was 40,000-50,000 T-cell genomes per sample. Sequenced by immunoSEQ multiplex PCR; TCRdb stores in-frame clones only, minus some. The data show more than 35,000 clones, around nine tenths seen once. This record comes from a study of long-term antiretroviral therapy in people with HIV. There are 14 residues in the CDR3. V was shortened by 3 bases and J by 4 bases, with 12 bases between the two germline ends. The germline V gene has CDR1 MNHNS and CDR2 SASEGT. General observations from the study: HIV repertoires covered narrower CDR3 length ranges than controls did. Despite increasing after ART, diversity remained lower than that of transplant donor controls.

The sequencing here drew on unsorted PBMCs, taken just before starting antiretroviral therapy. The TCR sequence derives from a woman aged 18-29 years with HIV. The genes are TRBV6-1 and TRBJ1-2; no clear D gene. The CDR3 is CASSEGGARYGYTF. The CDR3 DNA reads TGTGCCAGCAGTGAGGGCGGAGCCCGCTATGGCTACACCTTC.